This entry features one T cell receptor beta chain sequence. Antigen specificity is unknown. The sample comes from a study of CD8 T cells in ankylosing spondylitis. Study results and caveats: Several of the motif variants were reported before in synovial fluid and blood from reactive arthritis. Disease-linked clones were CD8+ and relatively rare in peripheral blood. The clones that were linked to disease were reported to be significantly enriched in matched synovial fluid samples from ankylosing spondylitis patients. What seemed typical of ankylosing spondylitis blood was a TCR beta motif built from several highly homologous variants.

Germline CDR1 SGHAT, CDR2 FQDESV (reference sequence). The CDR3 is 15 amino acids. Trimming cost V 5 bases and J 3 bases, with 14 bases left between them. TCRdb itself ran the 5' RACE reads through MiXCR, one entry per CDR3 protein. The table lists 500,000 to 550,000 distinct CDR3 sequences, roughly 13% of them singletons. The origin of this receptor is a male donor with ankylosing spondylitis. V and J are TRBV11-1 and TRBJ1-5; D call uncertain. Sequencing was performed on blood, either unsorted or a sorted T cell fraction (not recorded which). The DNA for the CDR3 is TGTGCCAGCAGCGGCGGCCCCGGGGACAATCAGCCCCAGCATTTT. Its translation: CASSGGPGDNQPQHF.